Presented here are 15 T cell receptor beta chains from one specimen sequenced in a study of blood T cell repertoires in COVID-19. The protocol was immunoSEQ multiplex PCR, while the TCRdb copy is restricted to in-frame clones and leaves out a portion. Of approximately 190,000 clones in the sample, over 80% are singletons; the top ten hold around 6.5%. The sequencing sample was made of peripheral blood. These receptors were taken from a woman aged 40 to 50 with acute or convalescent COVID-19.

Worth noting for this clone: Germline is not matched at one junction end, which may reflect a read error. This CDR3 is CASSLEGPAGNF. Here the CDR3 DNA reads TGCGCCAGCAGCTTGGAGGGCCCGGCGGGGAACTTC. The genes are TRBV5-1 and TRBJ2-7, with TRBD2 as a possible D gene (6 bases). The germline V gene has CDR1 SGHRS and CDR2 YFSETQ. This CDR3 is 12 amino acids long.

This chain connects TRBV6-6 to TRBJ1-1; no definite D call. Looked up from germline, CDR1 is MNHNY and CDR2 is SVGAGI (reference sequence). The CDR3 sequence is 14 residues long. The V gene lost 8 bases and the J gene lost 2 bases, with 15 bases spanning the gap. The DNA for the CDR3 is TGTGCCAGCGTTCGGAGGGCACGTAACACTGAAGCTTTCTTT. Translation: CASVRRARNTEAFF.

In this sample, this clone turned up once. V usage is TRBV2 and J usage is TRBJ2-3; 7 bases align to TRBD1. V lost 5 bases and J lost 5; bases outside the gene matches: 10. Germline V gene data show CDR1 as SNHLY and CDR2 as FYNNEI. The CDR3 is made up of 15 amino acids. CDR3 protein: CASSLQGPTGDTQYF. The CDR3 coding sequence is TGTGCCAGCAGTTTACAGGGGCCAACCGGAGATACGCAGTATTTT.

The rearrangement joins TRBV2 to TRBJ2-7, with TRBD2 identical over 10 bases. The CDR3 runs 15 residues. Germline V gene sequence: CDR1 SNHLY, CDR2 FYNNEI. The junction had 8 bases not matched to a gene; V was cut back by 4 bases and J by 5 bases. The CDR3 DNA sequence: TGTGCCAGCAGTGGTCTAGCGGGAGTTCAAGACGAGCAGTACTTC. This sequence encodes CASSGLAGVQDEQYF.

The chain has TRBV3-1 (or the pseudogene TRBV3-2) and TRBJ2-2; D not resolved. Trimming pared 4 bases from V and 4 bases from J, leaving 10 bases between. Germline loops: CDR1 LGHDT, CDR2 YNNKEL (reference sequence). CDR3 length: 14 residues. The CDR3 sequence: CASSPQLVTGELFF. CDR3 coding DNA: TGTGCCAGCAGCCCCCAACTGGTCACCGGGGAGCTGTTTTTT.

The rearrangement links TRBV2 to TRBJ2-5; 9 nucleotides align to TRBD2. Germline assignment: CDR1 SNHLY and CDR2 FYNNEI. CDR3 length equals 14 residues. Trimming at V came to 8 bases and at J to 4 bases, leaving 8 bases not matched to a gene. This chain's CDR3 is CASGASGKGETQYF. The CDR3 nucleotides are TGTGCCAGCGGGGCTAGCGGGAAAGGAGAGACCCAGTACTTC.

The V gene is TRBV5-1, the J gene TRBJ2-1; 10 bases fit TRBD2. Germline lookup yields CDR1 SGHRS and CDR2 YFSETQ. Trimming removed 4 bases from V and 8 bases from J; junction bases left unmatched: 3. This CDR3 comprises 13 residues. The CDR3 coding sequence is TGCGCCAGCAGCACTAGCGGGATACATGAGCAGTTCTTC. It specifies CASSTSGIHEQFF. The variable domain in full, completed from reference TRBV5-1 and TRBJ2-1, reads KAGVTQTPRYLIKTRGQQVTLSCSPISGHRSVSWYQQTPGQGLQFLFEYFSETQRNKGNFPGRFSGRQFSNSRSEMNVSTLELGDSALYLCASSTSGIHEQFFGPGTRLTVL.

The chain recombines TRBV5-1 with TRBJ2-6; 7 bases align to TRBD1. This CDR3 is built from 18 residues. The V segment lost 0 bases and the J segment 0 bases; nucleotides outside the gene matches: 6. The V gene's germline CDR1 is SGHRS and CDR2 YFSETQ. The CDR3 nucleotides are TGCGCCAGCAGCTTGGGCCCGGGACAGAGCTCTGGGGCCAACGTCCTGACTTTC. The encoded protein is CASSLGPGQSSGANVLTF.

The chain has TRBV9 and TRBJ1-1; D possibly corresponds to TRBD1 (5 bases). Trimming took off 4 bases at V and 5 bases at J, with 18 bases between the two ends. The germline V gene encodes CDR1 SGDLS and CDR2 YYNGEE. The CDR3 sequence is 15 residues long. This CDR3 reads CASSHNTGERTEAFF. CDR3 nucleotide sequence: TGTGCCAGCAGCCACAACACGGGGGAAAGGACTGAAGCTTTCTTT.

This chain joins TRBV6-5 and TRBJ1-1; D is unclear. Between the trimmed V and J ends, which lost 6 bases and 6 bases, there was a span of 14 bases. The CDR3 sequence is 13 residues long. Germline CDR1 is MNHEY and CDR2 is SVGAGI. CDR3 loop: CASRKDPSAEAFF. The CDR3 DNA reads TGTGCCAGCAGGAAGGATCCCAGCGCTGAAGCTTTCTTT.

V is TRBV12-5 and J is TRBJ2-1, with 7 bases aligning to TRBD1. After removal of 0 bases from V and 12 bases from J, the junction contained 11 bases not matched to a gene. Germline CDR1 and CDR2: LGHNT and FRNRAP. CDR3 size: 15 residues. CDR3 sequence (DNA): TGTGCTAGTGGTTTGGTAACAGGGGCCAAAACACCGCAGTTCTTC. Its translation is CASGLVTGAKTPQFF.

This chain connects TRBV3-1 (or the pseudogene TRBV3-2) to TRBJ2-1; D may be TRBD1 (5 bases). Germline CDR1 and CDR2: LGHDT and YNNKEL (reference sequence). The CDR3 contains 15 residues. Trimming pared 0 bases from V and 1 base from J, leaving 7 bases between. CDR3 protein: CASSQDPGSYNEQFF. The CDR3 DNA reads TGTGCCAGCAGCCAAGATCCAGGGTCCTACAATGAGCAGTTCTTC.

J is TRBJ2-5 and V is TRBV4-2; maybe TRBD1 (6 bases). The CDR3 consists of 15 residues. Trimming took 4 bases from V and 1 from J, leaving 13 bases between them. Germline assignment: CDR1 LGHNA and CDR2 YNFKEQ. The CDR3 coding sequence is TGTGCCAGCAGCCCTCCCCAGGGGAGCCAAGAGACCCAGTACTTC. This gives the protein CASSPPQGSQETQYF.

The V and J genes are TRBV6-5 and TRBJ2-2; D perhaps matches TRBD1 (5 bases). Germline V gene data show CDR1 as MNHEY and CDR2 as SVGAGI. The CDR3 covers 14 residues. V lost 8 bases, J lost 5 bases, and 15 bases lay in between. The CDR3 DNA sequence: TGTGCCAGCCTACTCCTCACAGGTACCGGGGAGCTGTTTTTT. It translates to CASLLLTGTGELFF.

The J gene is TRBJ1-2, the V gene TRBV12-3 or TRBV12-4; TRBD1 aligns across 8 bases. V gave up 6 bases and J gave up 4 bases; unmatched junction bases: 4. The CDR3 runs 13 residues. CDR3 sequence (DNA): TGTGCCAGCAGCCTGACAGGGGTCTATGGCTACACCTTC. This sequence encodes CASSLTGVYGYTF.